The clone carrying this T cell receptor beta chain was found a few times. This sample stems from a study of blood T cell repertoires in COVID-19. Turning to the study itself: From T cells, B-cell-depleted T cells, or PBMCs came the material, which was cDNA or gDNA.

The CDR3 runs to 20 residues. After removal of 10 bases from V and 6 bases from J, the junction contained 21 bases not matched to a gene. The germline V gene encodes CDR1 LGHDT and CDR2 YNNKEL (reference sequence). Sequencing used immunoSEQ multiplex PCR; TCRdb keeps in-frame clones, though not all of them. The table has about 200,000 clones, roughly 90% seen once. Seattle patients were enrolled during active infection and followed longitudinally. This TCR was sampled from a man aged 45-60 years with COVID-19, enrolled during active disease. The sequenced sample consisted of peripheral blood. The chain is built from TRBV3-1 (or the pseudogene TRBV3-2) and TRBJ2-2; 15 bases line up with TRBD2. As DNA, the CDR3 is TGTGCCACCCCGGCTATACCTAGGACTAGCGGGGGGGCAGGCCCCGGGGAGCTGTTTTTT. Its translation: CATPAIPRTSGGAGPGELFF.